The clone carrying this T cell receptor (beta chain) was counted at least ten times. Its antigen is undetermined. Co-extracted RNA and DNA came from about 19-30 mg of unsorted bulk tissue. Each individual tumor supplied samples from five separate regions. Every tumor sample had over 80% viable tumor cells. This specimen comes from a study of tumor-infiltrating lymphocytes in primary liver carcinoma. Study at large: Samples had roughly 3.5 to 8 million productive TCRbeta reads, comparable between tissue types.

Trimming removed 1 base from V and 8 bases from J, with 8 bases in between. The germline CDR1 and CDR2 sequences are MNHNS and SASEGT. The CDR3 totals 12 residues. A constant-region primer primed TCR beta cDNA synthesis from 400 to 550 ng of total RNA. Employing slightly modified ARM-PCR, three nested multiplex PCR rounds were run, and these gave rise to the TCR beta libraries. Investigators reported that the first two PCR rounds, at roughly 10 cycles each, used TRBV1-TRBV30 forward primers with a C-beta reverse primer. TCRdb independently ran MiXCR on the multiplex PCR reads; one entry per CDR3 protein. The data hold around 100,000 distinct CDR3 sequences, with around two thirds observed a single time. Overall study results and limits: Lower overlap was observed for tumor-adjacent and tumor-blood pairs relative to tumor region pairs.

Input material: liver tumor tissue from sampling region 2. Indicated subset: tumor region T2, inferior pole. The source of this sequence is a woman aged 60 to 75 with primary liver carcinoma and hepatitis B virus infection. The V gene is TRBV6-1, the J gene TRBJ2-5; no clear D gene. CDR3 nucleotides: TGTGCCAGCAGTGAAGAGCCCCCAACCCAGTACTTC. Amino acids: CASSEEPPTQYF.